These 30 T cell receptor beta chains came from one sample sequenced in a study of CD4 T cells in relation to SARS-CoV-2 and coronaviruses. Unexposed donor CD4+ T cells date from 2011-2018, before the COVID-19 pandemic. CD4+ T cells were isolated from the cells after more than 8 days of culture. Their recognized antigens are unknown. Clones were sequenced by immunoSEQ multiplex PCR, and TCRdb holds only the in-frame ones, with some missing. The sample lists tens of thousands of clones, about three quarters occurring once. The source material was CD4+ T cells from PBMCs, cultured in vitro. The receptor set was obtained from a human donor in good health.

V gene TRBV9 combines with J gene TRBJ2-2; 10 bases align to TRBD2. J was trimmed by 5 bases and V by 0 bases; bases with no gene match: 7. CDR1 and CDR2 (germline): SGDLS, YYNGEE. This CDR3 contains 17 residues. CDR3: CASSVELAGFKTGELFF. CDR3 DNA: TGTGCCAGCAGCGTAGAACTAGCGGGATTCAAGACCGGGGAGCTGTTTTTT.

The V and J genes are TRBV18 and TRBJ2-7, with a possible D match to TRBD2 (5 bases). Germline V gene sequence: CDR1 KGHSH, CDR2 LQKENI. V lost 2 bases, J lost 6 bases, and 11 bases lay in between. CDR3 length: 13 residues. The CDR3 coding sequence is TGTGCCAGCTCACCAGCGGGTTCTAGCGAGCAGTACTTC. This codes for CASSPAGSSEQYF.

V usage is TRBV2 and J usage is TRBJ2-7; D gene uncertain. Per germline, CDR1 SNHLY and CDR2 FYNNEI. This CDR3 contains 12 residues. With 5 bases removed from V and 4 bases from J, the gap between germline ends came to 9 bases. CDR3 bases: TGTGCCAGCAGTTGGGAAAGTTACGAGCAGTACTTC. This gives the protein CASSWESYEQYF.

J is TRBJ2-1 and V is TRBV30; tentatively, D is TRBD1 (6 bases). CDR1 is GTSNPN, CDR2 SVGIG, per germline (reference sequence). With 0 bases removed from V and 7 bases from J, the gap between germline ends came to 13 bases. The CDR3 length is 14 residues. This CDR3 reads CAWSVREGGNEQFF. CDR3 nucleotide sequence: TGTGCCTGGAGTGTAAGAGAAGGGGGTAATGAGCAGTTCTTC.

V gene TRBV9 combines with J gene TRBJ1-2, with TRBD1 matching over 10 bases. V lost 4 bases, J lost 7 bases, and 1 base stayed unmatched. The germline CDR1 and CDR2 sequences are SGDLS and YYNGEE. The CDR3 runs 12 residues. The CDR3 loop is CASSRTGGGYTF. The CDR3 DNA sequence: TGTGCCAGCAGCCGGACAGGGGGTGGCTACACCTTC.

The genes are TRBV5-6 and TRBJ1-2; D may be TRBD1 (5 bases). The CDR3 is made up of 13 amino acids. Germline V gene data show CDR1 as SGHDT and CDR2 as YYEEEE. Trimming pared 0 bases from V and 6 bases from J, leaving 9 bases between. CDR3 sequence reads: CASSLGTSDGYTF. CDR3 nucleotides: TGTGCCAGCAGCTTGGGGACATCGGATGGCTACACCTTC.

There are a few counts of this clone. The chain links TRBV18 to TRBJ1-2; D is unresolved. The CDR3 runs 13 residues. Trimming took 2 bases from V and 4 from J, leaving 8 bases between them. Germline lookup yields CDR1 KGHSH and CDR2 LQKENI. The DNA for the CDR3 is TGTGCCAGCTCACCATGGGTCGGCTATGGCTACACCTTC. This codes for CASSPWVGYGYTF. Combining the CDR3 with reference TRBV18 and TRBJ1-2 gives the whole variable domain NAGVMQNPRHLVRRRGQEARLRCSPMKGHSHVYWYRQLPEEGLKFMVYLQKENIIDESGMPKERFSAEFPKEGPSILRIQQVVRGDSAAYFCASSPWVGYGYTFGSGTRLTVV.

This clone was found a few times. The V and J genes are TRBV25-1 and TRBJ1-6; D not certain. This CDR3 region has 13 residues. The V gene lost 3 bases and the J gene lost 10 bases, with 10 bases spanning the gap. In germline, CDR1 is MGHDK, CDR2 SYGVNS. The CDR3 bases are TGTGCCAGCAGTGATGTTGGTGACTCACCCCTCCACTTT. Translating gives CASSDVGDSPLHF.

The chain recombines TRBV7-8 with TRBJ1-2; D possibly corresponds to TRBD1 (6 bases). The germline CDR1 and CDR2 sequences are SGHVS and FQNEAQ. This CDR3 contains 15 residues. With 1 base removed from V and 3 bases from J, the gap between germline ends came to 12 bases. CDR3 sequence reads: CASSLEGRGYYGYTF. The DNA of the CDR3 is TGTGCCAGCAGCTTAGAGGGGAGGGGGTACTATGGCTACACCTTC.

The chain is built from TRBV5-1 and TRBJ2-1; D is unresolved. Looked up from germline, CDR1 is SGHRS and CDR2 is YFSETQ. Trimming removed 0 bases from V and 8 bases from J, with 3 bases in between. This CDR3 comprises 11 residues. This CDR3 reads CASSLDYEQFF. The CDR3 DNA sequence: TGCGCCAGCAGCTTGGACTATGAGCAGTTCTTC. Supplemented by reference TRBV5-1 and TRBJ2-1, the full variable domain reads KAGVTQTPRYLIKTRGQQVTLSCSPISGHRSVSWYQQTPGQGLQFLFEYFSETQRNKGNFPGRFSGRQFSNSRSEMNVSTLELGDSALYLCASSLDYEQFFGPGTRLTVL.

This CDR3 is CASSNRDRGYSETQYF. In DNA form, the CDR3 reads TGTGCCAGCAGTAACCGGGACAGGGGGTATTCGGAGACCCAGTACTTC. The chain employs TRBV3-1 (or the pseudogene TRBV3-2) and TRBJ2-5, with 11 bases that match TRBD1. This CDR3 is 16 amino acids long. Germline-derived CDR1 and CDR2 are LGHDT and YNNKEL (reference sequence). J was trimmed by 5 bases and V by 6 bases; bases with no gene match: 11.

This chain links TRBV7-7 with TRBJ2-7; tentative D call: TRBD1 (6 bases). This CDR3 is built from 16 residues. CDR1 is SSHAT, CDR2 FNYEAQ, per germline (reference sequence). The V and J ends lost 5 bases and 4 bases respectively, with 21 bases between them. CDR3 in amino acids: CASSHRQVVGPYEQYF. CDR3 bases: TGTGCCAGCAGCCACAGACAGGTAGTGGGGCCTTACGAGCAGTACTTC. Looking up the rest from reference TRBV7-7 and TRBJ2-7 gives the full variable domain: GAGVSQSPRYKVTKRGQDVTLRCDPISSHATLYWYQQALGQGPEFLTYFNYEAQPDKSGLPSDRFSAERPEGSISTLTIQRTEQRDSAMYRCASSHRQVVGPYEQYFGPGTRLTVT.

The J gene is TRBJ2-3, the V gene TRBV18; TRBD2 matches at 16 bases. Germline loops: CDR1 KGHSH, CDR2 LQKENI. CDR3 length: 19 residues. Trimming took 11 bases from V and 5 from J; bases not matched to a gene: 19. CDR3 protein: CALTAPWGTSGRAEDTQYF. Here the CDR3 DNA reads TGTGCCCTTACAGCCCCATGGGGGACTAGCGGGAGGGCCGAAGATACGCAGTATTTT.

The rearrangement uses TRBV7-9 and TRBJ2-3, with 7 bases lining up with TRBD2. CDR1 is SEHNR and CDR2 is FQNEAQ in the germline V gene (reference sequence). The CDR3 sequence is 15 residues long. V lost 5 bases to trimming and J lost 1 base; unmatched junction nucleotides: 6. The CDR3 DNA follows: TGTGCCAGCAGCCTAATGGCGGGAGGCACAGATACGCAGTATTTT. It is translated as CASSLMAGGTDTQYF.

The chain is built from TRBV4-1 and TRBJ2-2; tentatively, D is TRBD1 (6 bases). This CDR3 is 15 amino acids long. Germline CDR1 MGHRA, CDR2 YSYEKL. Trimming pared 2 bases from V and 7 bases from J, leaving 14 bases between. CDR3 DNA sequence: TGCGCCAGCAGCCAACTACAGGGTCGGCGCGGGGAGCTGTTTTTT. This encodes CASSQLQGRRGELFF.

The CDR3 DNA is TGTGCCATCAGTGAAGGTGTTGGAGTAAACAGCTCTGGAAACACCATATATTTT. Translating it yields CAISEGVGVNSSGNTIYF. The chain joins TRBV10-3 to TRBJ1-3; D not resolved. Deletions cut 3 bases from V and 0 bases from J, with 18 bases between. Per germline, CDR1 ENHRY and CDR2 SYGVKD. This CDR3 spans 18 amino acids.

This clone appeared a few times. The chain links TRBV7-9 to TRBJ2-1; 16 nucleotides align to TRBD2. Trimming cost V 3 bases and J 6 bases; bases outside gene matches: 11. The CDR3 totals 19 residues. Germline V gene lookup returns CDR1 SEHNR and CDR2 FQNEAQ (reference sequence). The DNA for the CDR3 is TGTGCCAGCAGCTTGGGCGTAGGGACTAGCGGGGGGGCGGGCAATGAGCAGTTCTTC. It encodes CASSLGVGTSGGAGNEQFF.

J is TRBJ1-5 and V is TRBV2, with D uncertain. The CDR3 runs 15 residues. Germline V gene data show CDR1 as SNHLY and CDR2 as FYNNEI. Trimming removed 2 bases at V and 8 bases at J, with 16 bases between. The DNA of the CDR3 is TGTGCCAGCAGTGAACTGGTGGATTACGCTGAGCCCCAGCATTTT. Translated: CASSELVDYAEPQHF.

This chain links TRBV7-9 with TRBJ2-6; D perhaps matches TRBD1 (6 bases). Trimming cost V 2 bases and J 2 bases, with 13 bases left between them. In germline, CDR1 is SEHNR, CDR2 FQNEAQ (reference sequence). CDR3 length: 17 residues. In nucleotides, the CDR3 is TGTGCCAGCAGCTTACGCAATACAGGGCCTGGGGCCAACGTCCTGACTTTC. This codes for CASSLRNTGPGANVLTF.

This clone is a singleton in its sample. V is TRBV3-1 (or the pseudogene TRBV3-2) and J is TRBJ2-1; tentative D call: TRBD2 (7 bases). CDR3 length: 15 residues. Germline V gene sequence: CDR1 LGHDT, CDR2 YNNKEL (reference sequence). Between the trimmed V and J ends, which lost 1 base and 7 bases, there was a span of 14 bases. CDR3 DNA: TGTGCCAGCAGCCAAGTGGGGGGGGCTCAAAATGAGCAGTTCTTC. This encodes CASSQVGGAQNEQFF.

This clone was detected only once. The chain links TRBV4-1 to TRBJ2-3; 9 nucleotides match TRBD2. The ends lost 0 bases at V and 5 bases at J; junction bases unmatched: 6. Germline CDR1 MGHRA, CDR2 YSYEKL. CDR3 length equals 16 residues. The CDR3 sequence: CASSQDKRGVIDTQYF. For the CDR3, the DNA is TGCGCCAGCAGCCAAGATAAGCGGGGGGTCATAGATACGCAGTATTTT.

This chain connects TRBV18 to TRBJ1-6; 7 bases align to TRBD1. The CDR3 is 14 amino acids. The germline V gene encodes CDR1 KGHSH and CDR2 LQKENI. With V trimmed by 2 bases and J by 13 bases, 8 bases remained unmatched. The CDR3 here is CASSPSRGPGPLHF. The CDR3 DNA reads as TGTGCCAGCTCACCAAGTAGGGGGCCGGGGCCCCTCCACTTT.

This rearrangement joins TRBV27 to TRBJ2-3; TRBD1 aligns across 7 bases. J lost 4 bases, V lost 6 bases, and 7 bases had no gene match. Germline V lookup: CDR1 MNHEY, CDR2 SMNVEV (reference sequence). The CDR3 totals 14 residues. CDR3 residues: CASSLTGSADTQYF. The CDR3 bases are TGTGCCAGCAGCCTGACAGGGAGCGCAGATACGCAGTATTTT.

The chain couples TRBV3-1 (or the pseudogene TRBV3-2) to TRBJ2-5; 11 bases fit TRBD2. Germline-derived CDR1 and CDR2 are LGHDT and YNNKEL (reference sequence). Trimming at V came to 0 bases and at J to 7 bases, leaving 13 bases not matched to a gene. The CDR3 consists of 18 residues. DNA for the CDR3: TGTGCCAGCAGCCAAGATAATGGGACTAGCGGAGCCAGGGTGACCCAGTACTTC. Translation: CASSQDNGTSGARVTQYF.

The rearrangement uses TRBV19 and TRBJ2-6; no firm D call. Germline loops: CDR1 LNHDA, CDR2 SQIVND (reference sequence). V gave up 3 bases and J gave up 3 bases, with 9 bases separating them. CDR3 length equals 15 residues. CDR3 nucleotide sequence: TGTGCCAGTAGTATCTCGGTCGGTGGGGCCAACGTCCTGACTTTC. This translates into CASSISVGGANVLTF.

The chain recombines TRBV6-5 with TRBJ2-7; no firm D call. This CDR3 has 15 amino acids. The ends were cut back, 2 bases at V and 2 bases at J, with 13 bases in the middle. Germline V gene data show CDR1 as MNHEY and CDR2 as SVGAGI. The CDR3 spells CASSYGGRSPYEQYF. The CDR3 nucleotides are TGTGCCAGCAGTTACGGCGGCCGGTCCCCCTACGAGCAGTACTTC.

The chain couples TRBV5-1 to TRBJ1-1; a weak D match, TRBD1 (5 bases). V was pared by 5 bases and J by 4 bases, with 6 bases between. CDR3 size: 11 residues. Germline V gene lookup returns CDR1 SGHRS and CDR2 YFSETQ. Here the CDR3 reads CASRGGTEAFF. The CDR3 DNA reads as TGCGCCAGCAGGGGGGGCACTGAAGCTTTCTTT.

This clone has just a few counts. The chain combines TRBV7-2 with TRBJ2-3; TRBD2 matches at 7 bases. The CDR3 is 17 residues long. Germline lookup yields CDR1 SGHTA and CDR2 FQGNSA. Trimming at V came to 5 bases and at J to 0 bases, leaving 11 bases not matched to a gene. Here the CDR3 reads CASSAGVGRESTDTQYF. Here the CDR3 DNA reads TGTGCCAGCAGCGCCGGGGTTGGGCGGGAGAGCACAGATACGCAGTATTTT.

The chain employs TRBV9 and TRBJ2-7; D remains unclear. From germline, CDR1 is SGDLS and CDR2 YYNGEE. CDR3 length: 14 residues. Deletions cut 4 bases from V and 3 bases from J, with 14 bases between. Here the CDR3 DNA reads TGTGCCAGCAGCCTACGTTCCTGGAGCTACGAGCAGTACTTC. Its translation: CASSLRSWSYEQYF.

The chain uses TRBV30 and TRBJ2-7, with D perhaps matching TRBD1 (7 bases). The germline V and J ends were trimmed by 5 bases and 7 bases, with 18 bases remaining between them. This CDR3 has 13 amino acids. The germline V gene encodes CDR1 GTSNPN and CDR2 SVGIG (reference sequence). CDR3 protein: CAWAKKQGREQYF. The CDR3 DNA is TGTGCCTGGGCCAAGAAACAGGGGAGGGAGCAGTACTTC.